These T cell receptor beta chains were read from a single sample in a study of T cell responses to AZD1222 COVID-19 vaccine. The table came from immunoSEQ multiplex PCR; TCRdb's copy has only in-frame clones and leaves some out. Altogether some 140,000 clones are present, approximately 88% being singletons, with the ten largest covering about 4%. Sequences were derived from peripheral blood, sampled on day 0 of AZD1222 vaccination. The source of these receptors is an adult in good health. Both conserved end residues are part of each CDR3. The order of the fields is D gene, CDR3 length, J gene, clone size, V gene, CDR3 protein, CDR3 DNA. D genes are given only for firm matches. Clone size is given for some rows only: seen once, a few or many times, or a class if the clone is expanded.

NA	12	TRBJ2-3	NA	TRBV9	CASSVSVDKQYF	TGTGCCAGCAGCGTAAGTGTCGATAAGCAGTATTTT
NA	17	TRBJ2-2	NA	TRBV19	CASSIDLGGPNTGELFF	TGTGCCAGTAGTATAGATCTGGGGGGGCCGAACACCGGGGAGCTGTTTTTT
TRBD1	13	TRBJ1-1	NA	TRBV6-1	CASSGQGGYEAFF	TGTGCCAGCAGTGGACAGGGGGGCTATGAAGCTTTCTTT
TRBD2	15	TRBJ2-1	NA	TRBV11-2	CASSLTSGVYNEQFF	TGTGCCAGCAGTTTGACTAGCGGGGTCTACAATGAGCAGTTCTTC
NA	17	TRBJ2-1	NA	TRBV9	CASSSAEGPPSYNEQFF	TGTGCCAGCAGCTCCGCGGAGGGGCCCCCCTCCTACAATGAGCAGTTCTTC
NA	14	TRBJ1-2	NA	TRBV11-2	CASSLDKGGGRYTF	TGTGCCAGCAGCTTAGATAAGGGAGGTGGCCGCTACACCTTC
NA	12	TRBJ1-1	NA	TRBV30	CAWSVGVGEAFF	TGTGCCTGGAGTGTAGGGGTGGGTGAAGCTTTCTTT
TRBD2	15	TRBJ2-5	NA	TRBV18	CASSPGTRGQETQYF	TGTGCCAGCTCACCAGGGACTAGAGGGCAAGAGACCCAGTACTTC
TRBD1	17	TRBJ2-3	NA	TRBV4-1	CASSPIRDRISTDTQYF	TGCGCCAGCAGCCCGATCCGGGACAGAATTAGCACAGATACGCAGTATTTT
NA	15	TRBJ1-5	NA	TRBV5-1	CASSLEGNSNQPQHF	TGCGCCAGCAGCTTGGAAGGGAATAGCAATCAGCCCCAGCATTTT
NA	13	TRBJ1-2	NA	TRBV4-1	CASSQDANYGYTF	TGCGCCAGCAGCCAGGACGCAAACTATGGCTACACCTTC
NA	15	TRBJ1-4	NA	TRBV30	CAWTAGSGRPEKLFF	TGTGCCTGGACAGCCGGAAGCGGACGCCCCGAAAAACTGTTTTTT
NA	13	TRBJ1-1	NA	TRBV2	CASRLQKGTEAFF	TGTGCCAGCAGACTGCAAAAGGGCACTGAAGCTTTCTTT
NA	11	TRBJ1-1	NA	TRBV24-1	CATSDTQRAFF	TGTGCCACCAGTGATACTCAGAGAGCTTTCTTT
NA	16	TRBJ2-7	NA	TRBV6-2/TRBV6-3	CASSYSRDTSPYEQYF	TGTGCCAGCAGTTACTCAAGAGACACTTCCCCCTACGAGCAGTACTTC
NA	12	TRBJ1-2	NA	TRBV19	CASREFPREATF	TGTGCCAGTAGAGAATTTCCCCGGGAGGCAACCTTC
NA	14	TRBJ2-7	NA	TRBV5-1	CASSFGDDAYEQYF	TGCGCCAGCAGCTTCGGTGACGACGCCTACGAGCAGTACTTC
NA	13	TRBJ1-2	NA	TRBV5-4	CASSYRSAYGYTF	TGTGCCAGCAGCTATCGGAGCGCCTATGGCTACACCTTC
NA	13	TRBJ1-2	NA	TRBV27	CASSLKGGYGYTF	TGTGCCAGCAGTTTAAAAGGGGGCTATGGCTACACCTTC
NA	17	TRBJ2-1	NA	TRBV5-1	CASSLALGVSGDNEQFF	TGCGCCAGCAGCTTGGCCCTGGGGGTTAGCGGAGACAATGAGCAGTTCTTC
TRBD1	15	TRBJ1-4	once	TRBV3-1/TRBV3-2	CASSQFRQGTEKLFF	TGTGCCAGCAGCCAGTTCCGACAGGGGACCGAAAAACTGTTTTTT
TRBD1	14	TRBJ1-4	NA	TRBV2	CASGRQGALEKLFF	TGTGCCAGCGGTAGACAGGGGGCCCTGGAAAAACTGTTTTTT
NA	15	TRBJ2-7	NA	TRBV5-1	CASSGGQGPLYEQYF	TGCGCCAGCAGCGGCGGGCAGGGGCCCCTCTACGAGCAGTACTTC
NA	13	TRBJ2-7	few	TRBV15	CATSRGEFYEQYF	TGTGCCACCAGCAGAGGGGAGTTCTACGAGCAGTACTTC
NA	15	TRBJ2-7	NA	TRBV11-2	CASSLVGRAFRGQYF	TGTGCCAGCAGCCTTGTGGGAAGGGCTTTCAGGGGGCAGTACTTC
NA	15	TRBJ2-7	NA	TRBV18	CASSPPTNPSYEQYF	TGTGCCAGCTCACCACCCACCAATCCCTCCTACGAGCAGTACTTC
NA	15	TRBJ2-2	NA	TRBV27	CASSLYGANTGELFF	TGTGCCAGCAGTTTATATGGGGCGAACACCGGGGAGCTGTTTTTT
NA	13	TRBJ1-1	NA	TRBV5-4	CASSLWEDTEAFF	TGTGCCAGCAGCTTATGGGAGGACACTGAAGCTTTCTTT
NA	16	TRBJ1-4	NA	TRBV2	CASSEEPSLLGEKLFF	TGTGCCAGCAGTGAGGAACCCAGCTTATTAGGTGAAAAACTGTTTTTT
TRBD1	16	TRBJ2-5	NA	TRBV28	CASSPHGQGAEETQYF	TGTGCCAGCAGCCCTCACGGACAGGGGGCCGAAGAGACCCAGTACTTC
NA	11	TRBJ2-1	NA	TRBV20-1	CSARDHPQWLF	TGCAGTGCTAGAGATCATCCCCAGTGGCTCTTC
NA	19	TRBJ1-5	NA	TRBV6-1	CASSEWVPKDRDSNQPQHF	TGTGCCAGCAGTGAGTGGGTTCCCAAAGACAGAGATAGCAATCAGCCCCAGCATTTT
NA	16	TRBJ1-1	NA	TRBV5-1	CASSGTGPDMNTEAFF	TGCGCCAGCAGCGGCACGGGTCCTGACATGAACACTGAAGCTTTCTTT
NA	14	TRBJ1-1	NA	TRBV6-2/TRBV6-3	CASSYSGGNTEAFF	TGTGCCAGCAGTTACTCCGGGGGGAACACTGAAGCTTTCTTT
NA	16	TRBJ1-3	NA	TRBV28	CASTLLGGVGGNTIYF	TGTGCCAGCACCCTTTTAGGGGGGGTCGGTGGAAACACCATATATTTT
TRBD1	14	TRBJ2-7	NA	TRBV6-5	CASSSGGGPYEQYF	TGTGCCAGCAGTTCAGGGGGCGGCCCCTACGAGCAGTACTTC
TRBD1	16	TRBJ1-5	NA	TRBV11-1	CASRLDDRGRGQPQHF	TGTGCCAGCAGGCTAGATGACAGGGGGCGTGGGCAGCCCCAGCATTTT
NA	15	TRBJ1-2	NA	TRBV5-6	CASSLGQGFNYGYTF	TGTGCCAGCAGCTTGGGCCAGGGGTTTAACTATGGCTACACCTTC
NA	15	TRBJ1-6	few	TRBV30	CAWSVSDNYNSPLHF	TGTGCCTGGAGTGTCAGTGACAATTATAATTCACCCCTCCACTTT
NA	13	TRBJ1-1	NA	TRBV7-2	CASSRQANTEAFF	TGTGCCAGCAGCCGACAAGCGAACACTGAAGCTTTCTTT
NA	16	TRBJ1-3	once	TRBV18	CASSPNQGNGGNTIYF	TGTGCCAGCTCACCAAACCAGGGGAACGGAGGAAACACCATATATTTT
NA	14	TRBJ1-4	once	TRBV18	CASSLGSPNEKLFF	TGTGCCAGCTCACTCGGGTCTCCTAATGAAAAACTGTTTTTT
TRBD1	15	TRBJ1-1	once	TRBV7-9	CASSIQGHLNTEAFF	TGTGCCAGCAGCATACAGGGGCACTTGAACACTGAAGCTTTCTTT